This passage covers 10 T cell receptor beta chains from one sample sequenced in a study of cytomegalovirus exposure and HLA in healthy donors. Some clones are missing from TCRdb's copy, which holds only in-frame ones; the method was immunoSEQ multiplex PCR. The data hold just over 65,000 clones, with approximately 96% observed a single time. Material for sequencing was PBMCs. The receptor set was obtained from a young woman in good health and CMV-seropositive.

CDR3 loop: CASQQGSGGYTF. For the CDR3, the DNA is TGTGCCAGCCAACAGGGTTCAGGAGGCTACACCTTC. This chain joins TRBV6-5 and TRBJ1-2, with D possibly TRBD1 on 6 matching bases. Germline CDR1 reads MNHEY; CDR2 reads SVGAGI. The length of the CDR3 is 12 residues. V was clipped by 8 bases and J by 8 bases, with 15 bases between them.

The rearrangement links TRBV28 to TRBJ2-7; D is perhaps TRBD1 (7 bases). The V and J ends lost 3 bases and 3 bases respectively, with 18 bases between them. Germline CDR1 MDHEN, CDR2 SYDVKM. CDR3 size: 16 residues. The CDR3 reads CASSLGRGTVNYEQYF. CDR3 bases: TGTGCCAGCAGTTTGGGTCGGGGGACAGTGAACTACGAGCAGTACTTC. Full variable domain (outside the CDR3, taken from reference TRBV28 and TRBJ2-7): DVKVTQSSRYLVKRTGEKVFLECVQDMDHENMFWYRQDPGLGLRLIYFSYDVKMKEKGDIPEGYSVSREKKERFSLILESASTNQTSMYLCASSLGRGTVNYEQYFGPGTRLTVT.

The V call is TRBV7-9, the J call TRBJ2-1; TRBD1 is a possible D gene (5 bases). V was pared by 8 bases and J by 5 bases, with 19 bases between. The CDR3 is 15 amino acids. CDR1 SEHNR and CDR2 FQNEAQ come from the germline V gene (reference sequence). The CDR3 DNA is TGTGCCAGCGGACCAGGGCCCCGCGGCAACAATGAGCAGTTCTTC. As protein: CASGPGPRGNNEQFF.

V is TRBV7-3 and J is TRBJ2-2; 8 positions match TRBD1. The CDR3 contains 16 residues. CDR1 and CDR2 from the germline V gene are SGHTA and FQGTGA. J gave up 1 base and V 5 bases, and 6 bases lay outside the gene matches. In DNA, the CDR3 is TGTGCCAGCAGCCCCGGACAGGGCCTGAACACCGGGGAGCTGTTTTTT. Amino acid sequence: CASSPGQGLNTGELFF. Supplemented by reference TRBV7-3 and TRBJ2-2, the full variable domain reads GAGVSQTPSNKVTEKGKYVELRCDPISGHTALYWYRQSLGQGPEFLIYFQGTGAADDSGLPNDRFFAVRPEGSVSTLKIQRTERGDSAVYLCASSPGQGLNTGELFFGEGSRLTVL.

The rearrangement joins TRBV5-8 to TRBJ2-1; 8 nucleotides agree with TRBD2. J gave up 8 bases and V 2 bases, and 3 bases lay outside the gene matches. Germline CDR1 and CDR2: SGHTS and YDEGEE. CDR3 size: 13 residues. Written as DNA, the CDR3 is TGTGCCAGCAGCTTCGGACTAGCTGATGAGCAGTTCTTC. Translation gives CASSFGLADEQFF.

The rearrangement uses TRBV27 and TRBJ1-5; possible D gene TRBD1, 5 bases. Germline lookup yields CDR1 MNHEY and CDR2 SMNVEV (reference sequence). V was cut by 6 bases and J by 1 base, with 13 bases left in between. This CDR3 contains 15 residues. The CDR3 here is CASREGGASNQPQHF. In DNA form, the CDR3 reads TGTGCCAGCAGGGAGGGCGGGGCAAGCAATCAGCCCCAGCATTTT.

This clone was seen once. V is TRBV9 and J is TRBJ2-2; TRBD2 agrees at 11 bases. J lost 5 bases, V lost 0 bases, and 6 bases had no gene match. The CDR3 runs to 17 residues. Germline CDR1 and CDR2: SGDLS and YYNGEE. CDR3 region: CASSVELAGVVTGELFF. Written as DNA, the CDR3 is TGTGCCAGCAGCGTAGAACTAGCGGGAGTAGTAACCGGGGAGCTGTTTTTT.

CDR3 DNA: TGTGCCAGCAGCGAACAGGGAATCAACTATGGCTACACCTTC. It codes for CASSEQGINYGYTF. The V gene is TRBV28, the J gene TRBJ1-2; possible D gene TRBD1, 6 bases. The ends were cut back, 6 bases at V and 2 bases at J, with 13 bases in the middle. The CDR3 is 14 amino acids. Germline loops: CDR1 MDHEN, CDR2 SYDVKM.

The chain carries TRBV6-1 and TRBJ2-3; 8 nucleotides align to TRBD1. Germline CDR1 reads MNHNS; CDR2 reads SASEGT. V dropped 3 bases and J dropped 1; count of bases not matched to a gene: 3. CDR3 length equals 15 residues. The CDR3 sequence is CASSESTGGTDTQYF. CDR3 sequence (DNA): TGTGCCAGCAGTGAGTCGACAGGGGGCACAGATACGCAGTATTTT.

The chain has TRBV30 and TRBJ2-3; 10 bases agree with TRBD2. This CDR3 is built from 17 residues. Trimming took 4 bases from V and 5 from J; bases not matched to a gene: 15. Germline V CDR1 and CDR2: GTSNPN, SVGIG (reference sequence). Here the CDR3 reads CAWTSGSTSGHRDTQYF. DNA for the CDR3: TGTGCCTGGACTAGCGGGAGTACGTCGGGACACAGAGATACGCAGTATTTT.